This TCR beta chain was captured in a study of regulatory T cells in long-lasting Graves disease. This clonotype appeared many times. Its antigen is not known. The junction departs from the called germline gene at one end, perhaps through a read error. The study's findings and limits: There were preferences for TRBV28, TRBJ1-2 and TRBJ2-5 in persistent disease. Lower TCR diversity characterized persistent Graves' patients relative to newly diagnosed patients.

The CDR3 has 13 amino acids. Germline loops: CDR1 SGHRS, CDR2 YFSETQ. The time point denotes: newly diagnosed GD, antithyroid drugs for less than 3 months. Following extraction of RNA from PBMCs, that RNA was used to make the TCR library. Arm-PCR of CDR3 regions with iRepertoire HTBI primers generated TCR beta libraries. Using its own MiXCR run on the multiplex PCR reads, TCRdb lists one record per CDR3 protein. The profile shows roughly 500,000 distinct CDR3 sequences, more than 10% of them singletons. These data also featured in a second study, about T cells in Graves' hyperthyroidism and ophthalmopathy. This second study notes: The TCR CDR3 first-round RT-PCR relied on the HTBI primer set.

V gene TRBV5-1 combines with J gene TRBJ1-1; D remains ambiguous. The source of this sequence is a woman in her 30s with Graves disease. This specimen consisted of peripheral blood mononuclear cells (PBMCs), obtained at new diagnosis, from a patient treated with antithyroid drugs. This CDR3 reads CASSLAGATEAFF. The CDR3 region has the DNA TGTGCCAGCAGTCTAGCGGGCGCTACTGAAGCTTTCTTT.